These 27 T cell receptor beta chains came from one sample sequenced in a study of Ad26.COV2.S vaccination and SARS-CoV-2 variants. Profiling relied on immunoSEQ multiplex PCR, and the TCRdb table lists in-frame clones only, not all of them. The table has 150,000 to 200,000 clones, 87% seen once. Sequenced here: peripheral blood, sampled after recovery from COVID-19. All receptors derive from a human donor who had recovered from COVID-19.

The rearrangement links TRBV5-1 to TRBJ2-5; 13 bases align to TRBD2. This CDR3 comprises 16 residues. Trimming cost V 0 bases and J 10 bases; bases outside gene matches: 9. Germline CDR1 reads SGHRS; CDR2 reads YFSETQ. CDR3 amino acids: CASSLAFGLAGDVQYF. CDR3 nucleotide sequence: TGCGCCAGCAGCTTGGCCTTCGGACTAGCGGGAGACGTCCAGTACTTC.

V is TRBV13 and J is TRBJ1-1; D is possibly TRBD1 (5 bases). V was clipped by 1 base and J by 1 base, with 7 bases between them. The CDR3 is 14 amino acids. The germline V gene encodes CDR1 PRHDT and CDR2 FYEKMQ (reference sequence). CDR3: CASSLDRRNTEAFF. The DNA for the CDR3 is TGTGCCAGCAGCTTAGACAGGAGGAACACTGAAGCTTTCTTT.

This clone was detected once. The V call is TRBV2, the J call TRBJ2-1; 8 bases map to TRBD2. Germline assignment: CDR1 SNHLY and CDR2 FYNNEI. Trimming at V came to 8 bases and at J to 0 bases, leaving 12 bases not matched to a gene. This CDR3 contains 17 residues. CDR3 sequence: CASSSREGPSSYNEQFF. In DNA, the CDR3 is TGTGCCAGCTCCTCCCGGGAGGGGCCGAGCTCCTACAATGAGCAGTTCTTC. The full variable domain, with the rest looked up from reference TRBV2 and TRBJ2-1, is EPEVTQTPSHQVTQMGQEVILRCVPISNHLYFYWYRQILGQKVEFLVSFYNNEISEKSEIFDDQFSVERPDGSNFTLKIRSTKLEDSAMYFCASSSREGPSSYNEQFFGPGTRLTVL.

The J gene is TRBJ2-6, the V gene TRBV7-3; no clear D. The CDR3 runs to 15 residues. The V gene lost 5 bases and the J gene lost 1 base, with 9 bases spanning the gap. Germline CDR1 and CDR2: SGHTA and FQGTGA. Here the CDR3 reads CASSLGSSGANVLTF. The CDR3 nucleotides read TGTGCCAGCAGCCTCGGGTCTTCTGGGGCCAACGTCCTGACTTTC.

A single count supports this clone. V gene TRBV5-6 combines with J gene TRBJ1-1, with D hard to call. Germline CDR1 and CDR2: SGHDT and YYEEEE. V dropped 1 base and J dropped 1 base, with 8 bases sitting between them. The CDR3 length is 14 residues. CDR3 nucleotides: TGTGCCAGCAGCTTGCTGGGGAGGAACACTGAAGCTTTCTTT. Its translation: CASSLLGRNTEAFF. The whole variable domain, remainder taken from reference TRBV5-6 and TRBJ1-1, is DAGVTQSPTHLIKTRGQQVTLRCSPKSGHDTVSWYQQALGQGPQFIFQYYEEEERQRGNFPDRFSGHQFPNYSSELNVNALLLGDSALYLCASSLLGRNTEAFFGQGTRLTVV.

CDR3 DNA sequence: TGCAGCGTTCACACCGGGGAGCGCTATGGCTACACCTTC. Protein: CSVHTGERYGYTF. The gene calls are TRBV29-1 and TRBJ1-2; D uncertain. CDR1 and CDR2 (germline): SQVTM, ANQGSEA. The CDR3 is 13 amino acids. With 5 bases removed from V and 4 bases from J, the gap between germline ends came to 14 bases.

The V and J genes are TRBV6-1 and TRBJ2-1; TRBD2 aligns across 9 bases. The CDR3 has 15 residues. The germline CDR1 and CDR2 sequences are MNHNS and SASEGT. Trimming at V came to 3 bases and at J to 6 bases, leaving 6 bases not matched to a gene. The CDR3 is CASSEAGGPFNEQFF. The CDR3 DNA sequence: TGTGCCAGCAGTGAGGCGGGAGGGCCTTTCAATGAGCAGTTCTTC.

This chain connects TRBV7-9 to TRBJ1-2; 8 nucleotides line up with TRBD1. The CDR3 sequence is 12 residues long. V lost 4 bases, J lost 6 bases, and 1 base stayed unmatched. CDR1 is SEHNR and CDR2 is FQNEAQ in the germline V gene (reference sequence). CDR3 region: CASSWDRNGYTF. The CDR3 region has the DNA TGTGCCAGCAGCTGGGACAGGAATGGCTACACCTTC.

The chain employs TRBV12-3 or TRBV12-4 and TRBJ2-7; D may be TRBD2 (5 bases). The CDR3 runs to 11 residues. With 6 bases removed from V and 7 bases from J, the gap between germline ends came to 10 bases. CDR3 amino acids: CASSRTGEQYF. In DNA, the CDR3 is TGTGCCAGCAGCCGAACGGGGGAGCAGTACTTC.

This chain links TRBV11-3 with TRBJ2-2; 9 bases are a match to TRBD2. V gave up 5 bases and J gave up 2 bases; unmatched junction bases: 3. CDR1 SGHNT and CDR2 YENEEA come from the germline V gene. This CDR3 contains 15 residues. CDR3 protein: CASSRLAGNTGELFF. CDR3 in DNA: TGTGCCAGCAGCCGCCTAGCGGGAAACACCGGGGAGCTGTTTTTT.

A single count supports this clone. The chain links TRBV27 to TRBJ2-7; D is perhaps TRBD2 (6 bases). CDR3 size: 15 residues. The V gene's germline CDR1 is MNHEY and CDR2 SMNVEV (reference sequence). Trimming took off 3 bases at V and 2 bases at J, with 14 bases between the two ends. The chain's CDR3 is CASSLNRRDPYEQYF. CDR3 DNA sequence: TGTGCCAGCAGTTTGAATAGGAGGGATCCCTACGAGCAGTACTTC.

The chain's CDR3 is CASSQEPVGSLSYNEQFF. The CDR3 DNA follows: TGCGCCAGCAGCCAAGAACCGGTAGGGTCCCTCTCCTACAATGAGCAGTTCTTC. The V and J genes are TRBV4-1 and TRBJ2-1; no reliable D call. V was clipped by 0 bases and J by 0 bases, with 15 bases between them. Germline-derived CDR1 and CDR2 are MGHRA and YSYEKL. The CDR3 has 18 amino acids.

The rearrangement links TRBV9 to TRBJ1-5; 12 bases line up with TRBD1. There are 15 residues in the CDR3. Germline loops: CDR1 SGDLS, CDR2 YYNGEE. The trim removed 2 bases at V and 5 bases at J, leaving 2 bases unmatched. The CDR3 reads CASSVGTGGDQPQHF. In DNA form, the CDR3 reads TGTGCCAGCAGCGTGGGGACAGGGGGCGATCAGCCCCAGCATTTT.

In regard to this clone: Mismatch with germline at one junction end may stem from a read error. The chain carries TRBV7-8 and TRBJ1-3; D gene ambiguous. Germline loops: CDR1 SGHVS, CDR2 FQNEAQ. This CDR3 is built from 13 residues. The CDR3 protein is CASSLASVNTIYF. The CDR3 DNA is TGTGCCAGCAGCTTAGCCTCTGTAAACACCATATATTTT.

This chain joins TRBV10-3 and TRBJ2-1, with D possibly being TRBD2 (6 bases). V gave up 2 bases and J gave up 8 bases, with 16 bases separating them. This CDR3 contains 15 residues. Germline CDR1 reads ENHRY; CDR2 reads SYGVKD. CDR3 DNA sequence: TGTGCCATCAGTGAGAGGGGCGGGAACAGCGATGAGCAGTTCTTC. It yields the protein CAISERGGNSDEQFF.

This rearrangement joins TRBV27 to TRBJ1-4; 11 nucleotides match TRBD1. This CDR3 is built from 16 residues. The J segment lost 7 bases and the V segment lost 5 bases, leaving 9 bases of the junction unmatched. CDR1 is MNHEY and CDR2 is SMNVEV in the germline V gene (reference sequence). The CDR3 sequence is CASSPGTGGSSEKLFF. The DNA for the CDR3 is TGTGCCAGCAGTCCTGGGACAGGGGGTTCGTCTGAAAAACTGTTTTTT.

V usage is TRBV5-5 and J usage is TRBJ2-1, with D possibly TRBD1 on 6 matching bases. The CDR3 runs 13 residues. Germline V lookup: CDR1 SGHKS, CDR2 YYEKEE (reference sequence). V dropped 4 bases and J dropped 5 bases, with 10 bases sitting between them. CDR3 loop: CASSLTGNNEQFF. The CDR3, as DNA: TGTGCCAGCAGCCTTACAGGGAACAATGAGCAGTTCTTC.

The rearrangement links TRBV15 to TRBJ2-1; TRBD1 matches at 8 bases. Germline V gene lookup returns CDR1 LNHNV and CDR2 YYDKDF (reference sequence). V was pared by 1 base and J by 7 bases, with 3 bases of the junction left unmatched. CDR3 size: 14 residues. CDR3 protein: CATSRAGGTNEQFF. Written as DNA, the CDR3 is TGTGCCACCAGCAGAGCAGGGGGCACGAATGAGCAGTTCTTC.

This chain uses TRBV14 with TRBJ2-1, with 9 bases that match TRBD1. Germline values: CDR1 SGHDN, CDR2 FVKESK. V was clipped by 3 bases and J by 5 bases; unmatched bases: 8. This CDR3 is 16 amino acids long. CDR3 bases: TGTGCCAGCAGCCACGTACCGGGACAGGGAGACAATGAGCAGTTCTTC. It encodes CASSHVPGQGDNEQFF.

The genes are TRBV19 and TRBJ1-2; D is unresolved. Germline V CDR1 and CDR2: LNHDA, SQIVND (reference sequence). Trimming took off 4 bases at V and 5 bases at J, with 11 bases between the two ends. There are 13 residues in the CDR3. In DNA form, the CDR3 reads TGTGCCAGTAGTACAGCACGGGTTTATGGCTACACCTTC. Encoded protein: CASSTARVYGYTF.

The chain has TRBV4-2 and TRBJ1-5; D is undetermined. CDR3 length equals 16 residues. The germline CDR1 and CDR2 sequences are LGHNA and YNFKEQ. Trimming removed 0 bases at V and 0 bases at J, with 9 bases between. The CDR3 region has the DNA TGTGCCAGCAGCCAAGATTTGGGTTATAGCAATCAGCCCCAGCATTTT. Its translation: CASSQDLGYSNQPQHF.

The CDR3 DNA follows: TGTGCCAGCGGCCCACTCACGGGCTATGGCTACACCTTC. Residues: CASGPLTGYGYTF. The chain is built from TRBV27 and TRBJ1-2; D uncertain. The ends were cut back, 8 bases at V and 4 bases at J, with 14 bases in the middle. The CDR3 runs 13 residues. Germline-derived CDR1 and CDR2 are MNHEY and SMNVEV (reference sequence).

The chain carries TRBV6-2 or TRBV6-3 and TRBJ2-1, with D possibly TRBD2 on 6 matching bases. The germline gives CDR1 MNHEY, CDR2 SVGEGT. The V end was cut by 0 bases, the J end by 3 bases, with 9 bases between. The CDR3 is 15 amino acids. The DNA of the CDR3 is TGTGCCAGCAGTTACTCGACGGGAGTCTACAATGAGCAGTTCTTC. Encoded protein: CASSYSTGVYNEQFF.

The J gene is TRBJ2-7, the V gene TRBV28; either TRBD1 or TRBD2 may fit D (7 bases each). The CDR3 sequence is 15 residues long. Germline lookup yields CDR1 MDHEN and CDR2 SYDVKM. With 3 bases removed from V and 2 bases from J, the gap between germline ends came to 14 bases. In DNA form, the CDR3 reads TGTGCCAGCAGTTTGGGAGGGGACAGTGCCTACGAGCAGTACTTC. Amino acids: CASSLGGDSAYEQYF.

The chain couples TRBV2 to TRBJ1-2, with a weak D call TRBD1 (6 bases). Germline-derived CDR1 and CDR2 are SNHLY and FYNNEI. V was shortened by 5 bases and J by 5 bases, with 15 bases between the two germline ends. The CDR3 is 14 amino acids. The CDR3 region has the DNA TGTGCCAGCAGTTCGGACAGCCCCAAGTATGGCTACACCTTC. Its translation is CASSSDSPKYGYTF.

The chain carries TRBV7-9 and TRBJ2-5; D uncertain. The CDR3 runs to 13 residues. V was cut by 3 bases and J by 3 bases, with 8 bases left in between. Germline V lookup: CDR1 SEHNR, CDR2 FQNEAQ (reference sequence). In DNA, the CDR3 is TGTGCCAGCAGCTTGAACCGGAAAGAGACCCAGTACTTC. The encoded protein is CASSLNRKETQYF.

This clone was seen a single time. CDR3 in amino acids: CASSHGGPSTDTQYF. In DNA, the CDR3 is TGCGCCAGCTCCCACGGGGGCCCTAGCACAGATACGCAGTATTTT. V and J are TRBV10-1 and TRBJ2-3; the D gene could be TRBD1 or TRBD2 (6 bases each). With 8 bases removed from V and 0 bases from J, the gap between germline ends came to 15 bases. Germline V gene data show CDR1 as WNHNN and CDR2 as SYGVQD (reference sequence). The CDR3 sequence is 15 residues long.